A single sample gave rise to the 14 T cell receptor beta chains below, sequenced in a study of OX40 agonist ivuxolimab in advanced cancers. The protocol used for the library was the immunoSEQ multiplex PCR assay. TCRdb re-hosts the immuneACCESS table, in-frame sequences only. Its copies lack some clones; in the studies checked, an unresolved V gene accounts for under half of them, and the cause for the rest is not known. The sample has 26,000 or so clones on record, about 70% of them singletons. The top ten clonotypes cover about 14% of the sample. Source: CD4+ or CD8+ T cells sorted from blood, taken in a trial of the OX40 agonist ivuxolimab. The receptors were sampled from an adult with an advanced solid tumor such as melanoma, head and neck, liver or kidney cancer.

V gene TRBV18 combines with J gene TRBJ1-6; possible D gene TRBD1, 6 bases. CDR1 and CDR2 from the germline V gene are KGHSH and LQKENI. V was trimmed by 5 bases and J by 8 bases, leaving 16 bases between them. CDR3 length equals 15 residues. The CDR3 spells CASSVLGQEHSPLHF. For the CDR3, the DNA is TGTGCCAGCTCAGTACTGGGACAAGAACATTCACCCCTCCACTTT.

The rearrangement joins TRBV9 to TRBJ2-2; no firm D call. This CDR3 comprises 15 residues. Per germline, CDR1 SGDLS and CDR2 YYNGEE. Trimming shortened V by 3 bases and J by 4 bases, and 13 bases separated the two germline ends. In nucleotides, the CDR3 is TGTGCCAGCAGCGCCGACCGAGGCGGCACCGGGGAGCTGTTTTTT. Encoded protein: CASSADRGGTGELFF.

The chain combines TRBV5-1 with TRBJ2-3; unclear D gene. CDR1 and CDR2 (germline): SGHRS, YFSETQ. The CDR3 totals 15 residues. Trimming took off 3 bases at V and 0 bases at J, with 11 bases between the two ends. The CDR3 region is CASSSRTASTDTQYF. The CDR3 nucleotides are TGCGCCAGCAGCTCCCGGACGGCTAGCACAGATACGCAGTATTTT.

This clone was observed a few times. This chain joins TRBV7-6 and TRBJ1-1, with D unclear. The CDR3 is 13 amino acids. Germline loops: CDR1 SGHVS, CDR2 FNYEAQ. Trimming removed 5 bases from V and 5 bases from J, with 12 bases in between. The CDR3 DNA sequence: TGTGCCAGCAGCCCCGAGTTGTTGACTGAAGCTTTCTTT. Residues: CASSPELLTEAFF. Complete variable domain (other parts from reference TRBV7-6 and TRBJ1-1): GAGVSQSPRYKVTKRGQDVALRCDPISGHVSLYWYRQALGQGPEFLTYFNYEAQQDKSGLPNDRFSAERPEGSISTLTIQRTEQRDSAMYRCASSPELLTEAFFGQGTRLTVV.

The chain carries TRBV27 and TRBJ2-1, with D perhaps matching TRBD2 (7 bases). Trimming shortened V by 3 bases and J by 9 bases, and 15 bases separated the two germline ends. The CDR3 length is 14 residues. Germline V gene sequence: CDR1 MNHEY, CDR2 SMNVEV (reference sequence). The CDR3 nucleotides read TGTGCCAGCAGTTTTGCGGGGGCCTTAGGTGAGCAGTTCTTC. It encodes CASSFAGALGEQFF.

The gene calls are TRBV9 and TRBJ1-2; perhaps TRBD1 as D (5 bases). V lost 3 bases and J lost 8, with 20 bases in between. The CDR3 has 15 amino acids. The germline V gene encodes CDR1 SGDLS and CDR2 YYNGEE. CDR3 coding DNA: TGTGCCAGCAGCGCCCTTACGGAGGGCAGGGTAGGCTACACCTTC. Translating it yields CASSALTEGRVGYTF.

This rearrangement joins TRBV5-1 to TRBJ2-1, with 8 positions matching TRBD2. V lost 0 bases, J lost 7 bases, and 3 bases stayed unmatched. Per the germline V gene, CDR1 is SGHRS and CDR2 is YFSETQ. The CDR3 loop spans 14 amino acids. The CDR3 reads CASSLEGTRNEQFF. The DNA for the CDR3 is TGCGCCAGCAGCTTGGAGGGGACTAGAAATGAGCAGTTCTTC.

V gene TRBV7-2 combines with J gene TRBJ2-3, with D possibly TRBD2 on 5 matching bases. Trimming took off 5 bases at V and 6 bases at J, with 18 bases between the two ends. Germline lookup yields CDR1 SGHTA and CDR2 FQGNSA. The CDR3 length is 15 residues. This chain's CDR3 is CASSASTGWRDTQYF. The CDR3 DNA reads TGTGCCAGCAGCGCCTCAACGGGGTGGAGGGATACGCAGTATTTT. The full variable domain, with the rest looked up from reference TRBV7-2 and TRBJ2-3, is GAGVSQSPSNKVTEKGKDVELRCDPISGHTALYWYRQSLGQGLEFLIYFQGNSAPDKSGLPSDRFSAERTGGSVSTLTIQRTQQEDSAVYLCASSASTGWRDTQYFGPGTRLTVL.

The rearrangement links TRBV2 to TRBJ1-2; D unclear. Trimming left V 0 bases short and J 4 bases short, with 12 bases between. This CDR3 spans 15 amino acids. Germline CDR1 and CDR2: SNHLY and FYNNEI. The DNA for the CDR3 is TGTGCCAGCAGTGAAGCGCGGGCAGGACTCTATGGCTACACCTTC. Protein: CASSEARAGLYGYTF.

V is TRBV4-1 and J is TRBJ1-2; a weak D match, TRBD1 (6 bases). The germline V and J ends were trimmed by 3 bases and 8 bases, with 22 bases remaining between them. CDR1 and CDR2 (germline): MGHRA, YSYEKL. The CDR3 is 16 residues long. The CDR3 here is CASSQALVTGIWGYTF. The CDR3 DNA reads as TGCGCCAGCAGCCAGGCCCTCGTAACAGGGATTTGGGGCTACACCTTC.

This chain joins TRBV5-4 and TRBJ2-7; TRBD2 might be the D (6 bases). The CDR3 consists of 13 residues. Per the germline V gene, CDR1 is SGHNT and CDR2 is YYREEE (reference sequence). Trimming left V 2 bases short and J 5 bases short, with 11 bases between. The DNA of the CDR3 is TGTGCCAGCAGCTTTGGGGGGACCCACGAGCAGTACTTC. Its translation is CASSFGGTHEQYF.

This clone was detected once. J is TRBJ1-6 and V is TRBV4-1, with D unclear. CDR3 size: 16 residues. V gave up 0 bases and J gave up 0 bases, with 6 bases separating them. The germline V gene encodes CDR1 MGHRA and CDR2 YSYEKL. As DNA, the CDR3 is TGCGCCAGCAGCCAAGAATCTTCCTCCTATAATTCACCCCTCCACTTT. Amino acids: CASSQESSSYNSPLHF.

This rearrangement joins TRBV5-4 to TRBJ2-1; perhaps D is TRBD1 or TRBD2 (6 bases each). Trimming removed 1 base from V and 8 bases from J, with 10 bases in between. The CDR3 contains 13 residues. Germline CDR1 is SGHNT and CDR2 is YYREEE (reference sequence). CDR3 sequence: CASSLMGGDEQFF. The CDR3 DNA follows: TGTGCCAGCAGCTTGATGGGGGGCGATGAGCAGTTCTTC.

This clone was seen more than once but under ten times. The chain carries TRBV19 and TRBJ2-2, with D perhaps TRBD1 (6 bases). CDR3 size: 14 residues. V shed 4 bases and J shed 3 bases, with 9 bases lying between them. CDR1 is LNHDA, CDR2 SQIVND, per germline (reference sequence). DNA of the CDR3: TGTGCCAGTAGTACGGGACACCACACCGGGGAGCTGTTTTTT. Amino acid sequence: CASSTGHHTGELFF.